One sample yielded the 9 T cell receptor beta chains listed below, sequenced in a study of cytomegalovirus exposure and HLA in healthy donors. Primers included in the PCR were 60 Vbeta and 13 Jbeta primers. TCRdb keeps only in-frame clones here, not all; method: immunoSEQ multiplex PCR. The table includes about 100,000 clones, 60% to 85% detected once. Input material: PBMCs. The receptors shown here come from a man in his fifties or sixties in good health and CMV-seropositive.

V gene TRBV6-5 combines with J gene TRBJ2-7; D is uncertain. This CDR3 has 13 residues. The V end lost 4 bases, the J end lost 0 bases, and 7 bases lay between the germline ends. Germline values: CDR1 MNHEY, CDR2 SVGAGI. The CDR3 DNA sequence: TGTGCCAGCAGTTCCCCCGGCTCCTACGAGCAGTACTTC. This translates into CASSSPGSYEQYF.

V usage is TRBV4-2 and J usage is TRBJ1-1, with D possibly TRBD1 on 5 matching bases. The germline gives CDR1 LGHNA, CDR2 YNFKEQ. This CDR3 comprises 16 residues. V gave up 0 bases and J gave up 3 bases, with 14 bases separating them. This chain's CDR3 is CASSQERWVGDTEAFF. The CDR3 coding sequence is TGTGCCAGCAGCCAAGAACGGTGGGTAGGGGACACTGAAGCTTTCTTT.

This clone was detected only once. The chain employs TRBV7-8 and TRBJ1-4; 8 bases match TRBD1. The CDR3 spans 15 residues. Trimming took 1 base from V and 5 from J; bases not matched to a gene: 3. Germline V gene lookup returns CDR1 SGHVS and CDR2 FQNEAQ. The CDR3 DNA follows: TGTGCCAGCAGCTTAGTACGGACAGGGAATGAAAAACTGTTTTTT. Translating it yields CASSLVRTGNEKLFF.

This clone was seen a few times. The V gene is TRBV7-3, the J gene TRBJ1-6, with D maybe TRBD1 (5 bases). The CDR3 sequence is 18 residues long. Germline values: CDR1 SGHTA, CDR2 FQGTGA. The V gene lost 1 base and the J gene lost 7 bases, with 20 bases spanning the gap. The CDR3 DNA reads as TGTGCCAGCAGCTTAAATCGGGGCAGACCGGGGGTAAATTCACCCCTCCACTTT. The encoded protein is CASSLNRGRPGVNSPLHF.

The rearrangement joins TRBV9 to TRBJ1-2; the D gene is possibly TRBD1 (5 bases). Germline V lookup: CDR1 SGDLS, CDR2 YYNGEE. The CDR3 extends over 16 amino acids. Trimming took off 3 bases at V and 0 bases at J, with 15 bases between the two ends. CDR3 coding DNA: TGTGCCAGCAGCGCGGGGGGGGAAATGGCTAACTATGGCTACACCTTC. Translation: CASSAGGEMANYGYTF.

The gene calls are TRBV19 and TRBJ2-7; 9 bases are shared with TRBD2. Trimming at V came to 0 bases and at J to 2 bases, leaving 5 bases not matched to a gene. Germline V gene lookup returns CDR1 LNHDA and CDR2 SQIVND (reference sequence). The CDR3 runs to 16 residues. The CDR3 DNA sequence: TGTGCCAGTAGTATAGAATTGAGCGGGGGGACCTACGAGCAGTACTTC. As protein: CASSIELSGGTYEQYF.

CDR3 loop: CASSVGGDGETQYF. The CDR3 nucleotides are TGTGCCAGCAGCGTAGGCGGGGACGGGGAGACCCAGTACTTC. The V gene is TRBV9, the J gene TRBJ2-5; D may be TRBD2 (6 bases). This CDR3 contains 14 residues. Germline V gives CDR1 SGDLS, CDR2 YYNGEE. Trimming took 0 bases from V and 5 from J, leaving 11 bases between them.

The chain joins TRBV2 to TRBJ2-1; weak D call: TRBD2 (6 bases). The germline CDR1 and CDR2 sequences are SNHLY and FYNNEI. The CDR3 is made up of 14 amino acids. The V end was cut by 0 bases, the J end by 10 bases, with 13 bases between. The CDR3 spells CASSEALRRGEQFF. The CDR3 coding sequence is TGTGCCAGCAGTGAAGCGCTTCGTCGGGGGGAGCAGTTCTTC.

This sequence joins TRBV5-1 and TRBJ2-2; TRBD1 aligns across 9 bases. The trim removed 3 bases at V and 5 bases at J, leaving 8 bases unmatched. Germline lookup yields CDR1 SGHRS and CDR2 YFSETQ. This CDR3 is built from 16 residues. Here the CDR3 reads CASSYTGGRETGELFF. DNA for the CDR3: TGCGCCAGCAGCTACACAGGGGGCCGTGAGACCGGGGAGCTGTTTTTT. Variable domain in full (rest from reference TRBV5-1 and TRBJ2-2): KAGVTQTPRYLIKTRGQQVTLSCSPISGHRSVSWYQQTPGQGLQFLFEYFSETQRNKGNFPGRFSGRQFSNSRSEMNVSTLELGDSALYLCASSYTGGRETGELFFGEGSRLTVL.